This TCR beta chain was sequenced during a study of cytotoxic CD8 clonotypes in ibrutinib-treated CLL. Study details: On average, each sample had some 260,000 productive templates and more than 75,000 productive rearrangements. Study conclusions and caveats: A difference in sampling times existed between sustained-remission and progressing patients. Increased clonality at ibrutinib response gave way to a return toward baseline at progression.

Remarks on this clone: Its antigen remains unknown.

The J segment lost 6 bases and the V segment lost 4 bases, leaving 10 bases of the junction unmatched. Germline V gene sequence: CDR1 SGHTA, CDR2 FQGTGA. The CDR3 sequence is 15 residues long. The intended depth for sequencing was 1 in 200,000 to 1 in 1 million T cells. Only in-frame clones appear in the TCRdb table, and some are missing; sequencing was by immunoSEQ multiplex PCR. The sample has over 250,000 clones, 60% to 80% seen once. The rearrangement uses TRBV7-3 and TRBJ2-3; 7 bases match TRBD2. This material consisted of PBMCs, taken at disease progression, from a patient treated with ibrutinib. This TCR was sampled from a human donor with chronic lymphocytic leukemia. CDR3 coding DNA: TGTGCCAGCAGCTCCCGGGGCGGGAGATCGGATACGCAGTATTTT. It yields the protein CASSSRGGRSDTQYF.